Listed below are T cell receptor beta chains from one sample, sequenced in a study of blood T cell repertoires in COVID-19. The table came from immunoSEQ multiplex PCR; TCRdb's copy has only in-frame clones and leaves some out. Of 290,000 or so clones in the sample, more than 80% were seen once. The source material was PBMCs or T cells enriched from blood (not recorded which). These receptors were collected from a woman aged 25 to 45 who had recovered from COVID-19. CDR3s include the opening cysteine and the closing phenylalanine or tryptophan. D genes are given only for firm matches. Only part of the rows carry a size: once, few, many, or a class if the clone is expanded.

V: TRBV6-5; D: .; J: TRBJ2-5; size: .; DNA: TGTGCCAGCAGTTACTCGATTCAGGGTGTAAAGACCCAGTACTTC; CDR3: CASSYSIQGVKTQYF
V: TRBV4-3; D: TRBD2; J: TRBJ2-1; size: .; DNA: TGCGCCAGCAGCCAAGAGTTTAGCGGGAGGTACGCTGAGCAGTTCTTC; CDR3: CASSQEFSGRYAEQFF
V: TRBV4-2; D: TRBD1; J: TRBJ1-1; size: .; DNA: TGTGCCAGCAGCCAGGGGAATGACAGGGGTCGATACCTTAACACTGAAGCTTTCTTT; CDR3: CASSQGNDRGRYLNTEAFF
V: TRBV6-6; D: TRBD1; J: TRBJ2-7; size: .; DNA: TGTGCCAGCACCACGGACAGGGCTAACTACGAGCAGTACTTC; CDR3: CASTTDRANYEQYF
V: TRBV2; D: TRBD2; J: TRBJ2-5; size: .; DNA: TGTGCCAGCATGGGGACTAGCCCAAGTTCGACCCAGTACTTC; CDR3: CASMGTSPSSTQYF
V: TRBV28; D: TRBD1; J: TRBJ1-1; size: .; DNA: TGTGCCAGCAGTTTATTCGGACAGGCAAAAGCTTTCTTT; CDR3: CASSLFGQAKAFF
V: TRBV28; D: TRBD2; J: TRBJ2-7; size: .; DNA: TGTGCCAGCAGTTTTGGCAACCTACTAGCGGGAGGTGCCTACGAGCAGTACTTC; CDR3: CASSFGNLLAGGAYEQYF
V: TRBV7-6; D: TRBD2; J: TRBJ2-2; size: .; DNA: TGTGCCAGCAGCCGCTCGGCGCGGGAGACCGGGGAGCTGTTTTTT; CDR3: CASSRSARETGELFF
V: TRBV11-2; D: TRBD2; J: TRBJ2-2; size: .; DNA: TGTGCCAGCAGCCCGACCGCGGGGGCGAACACCGGGGAGCTGTTTTTT; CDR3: CASSPTAGANTGELFF
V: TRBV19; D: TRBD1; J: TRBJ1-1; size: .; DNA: TGTGCCATAAAGGCCAGGGGGCCCAGGGATGAAGCTTTCTTT; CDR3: CAIKARGPRDEAFF
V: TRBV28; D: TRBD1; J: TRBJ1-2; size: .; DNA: TGTGCCAGCAGTTTTAAGACAGGGGTTGGTGGCTACACCTTC; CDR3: CASSFKTGVGGYTF
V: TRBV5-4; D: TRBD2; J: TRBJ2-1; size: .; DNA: TGTGCCAGCAACCTAGCGGGAGGGAATTCGAATGAGCAGTTCTTC; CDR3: CASNLAGGNSNEQFF
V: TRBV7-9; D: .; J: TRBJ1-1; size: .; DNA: TGTGCCAGCAGCTTAGTGGGAGGAGCCGAAGCTTTCTTT; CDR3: CASSLVGGAEAFF
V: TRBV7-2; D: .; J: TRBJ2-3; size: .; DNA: TGTGCCAGCAGCTCGGGCCTTAGCGGAAACACAGATACGCAGTATTTT; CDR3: CASSSGLSGNTDTQYF
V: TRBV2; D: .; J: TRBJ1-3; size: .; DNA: TGTGCCAGCAGTGTAAGCGGACAGGGAAACACCATATATTTT; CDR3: CASSVSGQGNTIYF
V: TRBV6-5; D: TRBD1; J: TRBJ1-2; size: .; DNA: TGTGCCAGCAGGACAGGGGGCGACTATGGCTACACCTTC; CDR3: CASRTGGDYGYTF
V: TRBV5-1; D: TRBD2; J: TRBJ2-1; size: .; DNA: TGCGCCAGCAGCTTAGAAGCGGGAGGGACCTACAATGAGCAGTTCTTC; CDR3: CASSLEAGGTYNEQFF
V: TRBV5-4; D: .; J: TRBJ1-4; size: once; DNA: TGTGCCAGCAGCTCGGTGGGGCGCGGAGAAAAACTGTTTTTT; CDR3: CASSSVGRGEKLFF
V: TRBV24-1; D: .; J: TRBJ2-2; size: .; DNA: TGTGCCACCAGTGATAGAGGAGGTACCGGGGAGCTGTTTTTT; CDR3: CATSDRGGTGELFF
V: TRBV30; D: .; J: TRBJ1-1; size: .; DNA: TGTGCCTGGAATCGGGCGGGAAACACTGAAGCTTTCTTT; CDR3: CAWNRAGNTEAFF
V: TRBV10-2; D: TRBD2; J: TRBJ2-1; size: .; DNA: TGCGCCAGCAGTGAGATACAGCGGGAGGGCCGGGGTGAGCAGTTCTTC; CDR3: CASSEIQREGRGEQFF
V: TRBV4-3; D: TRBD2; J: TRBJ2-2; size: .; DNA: TGCGCCAGCAGCCAAGCCCCTAGCGGGAGAACCGGGGAGCTGTTTTTT; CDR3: CASSQAPSGRTGELFF
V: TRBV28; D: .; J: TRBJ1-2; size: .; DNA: TGTGCCAGCAGGCGAAGTGGCGGAAGTTATGGCTACACCTTC; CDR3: CASRRSGGSYGYTF
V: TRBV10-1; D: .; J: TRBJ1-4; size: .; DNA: TGCGCCAGCAGTGAGTCGCCAGGAAATGAAAAACTGTTTTTT; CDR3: CASSESPGNEKLFF
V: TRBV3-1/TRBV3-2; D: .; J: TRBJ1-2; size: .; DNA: TGTGCCAGCAGCCAAGATCGGGTACGAGCTTTCACTGACGGCTACACCTTC; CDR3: CASSQDRVRAFTDGYTF
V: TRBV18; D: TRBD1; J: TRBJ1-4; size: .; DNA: TGTGCCAGCTCACCACCGGGACAGGTTAATGAAAAACTGTTTTTT; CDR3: CASSPPGQVNEKLFF
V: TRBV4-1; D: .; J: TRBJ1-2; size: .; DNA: TGCGCCAGCAGCCAATTCAGCCAAGGGGATGGCTACACCTTC; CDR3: CASSQFSQGDGYTF